Presented here are 18 T cell receptor beta chains from one specimen sequenced in a study of cytomegalovirus exposure and HLA in healthy donors. Primers: 60 Vbeta forward and 13 Jbeta reverse. Assay: immunoSEQ multiplex PCR; the TCRdb copy retains only in-frame clones and omits some. The table shows roughly 84,000 clones, with less than 85% occurring only once. Sequenced: PBMCs. These receptors were collected from a human donor in good health.

This rearrangement joins TRBV11-2 to TRBJ1-4; D not certain. The germline V and J ends were trimmed by 7 bases and 8 bases, with 17 bases remaining between them. This CDR3 comprises 14 residues. Germline V gene lookup returns CDR1 SGHAT and CDR2 FQNNGV. The CDR3 DNA reads as TGTGCCAGCACCAAGACTTCCTCGGGGGAAAAACTGTTTTTT. It codes for CASTKTSSGEKLFF.

The table lists this clone with a few counts. The chain is built from TRBV14 and TRBJ2-7; 8 positions agree with TRBD1. Looked up from germline, CDR1 is SGHDN and CDR2 is FVKESK. CDR3 size: 14 residues. V gave up 4 bases and J gave up 0 bases; unmatched junction bases: 2. The CDR3 bases are TGTGCCAGCAGCCCCACAGGGGGCTCCTACGAGCAGTACTTC. Translation: CASSPTGGSYEQYF. Full variable domain (outside the CDR3, taken from reference TRBV14 and TRBJ2-7): EAGVTQFPSHSVIEKGQTVTLRCDPISGHDNLYWYRRVMGKEIKFLLHFVKESKQDESGMPNNRFLAERTGGTYSTLKVQPAELEDSGVYFCASSPTGGSYEQYFGPGTRLTVT.

In its sample, this clone was seen once. The rearrangement uses TRBV6-5 and TRBJ2-7, with 12 bases aligning to TRBD2. Trimming at V came to 6 bases and at J to 0 bases, leaving 3 bases not matched to a gene. Germline CDR1 reads MNHEY; CDR2 reads SVGAGI. This CDR3 is built from 15 residues. In DNA, the CDR3 is TGTGCCAGCAGATTGGGACTAGCGGGCTCCTACGAGCAGTACTTC. Protein sequence: CASRLGLAGSYEQYF.

The chain is built from TRBV15 and TRBJ1-2, with 9 bases lining up with TRBD1. Unmatched junction bases numbered 6, after V lost 5 bases and J lost 8 bases. In germline, CDR1 is LNHNV, CDR2 YYDKDF (reference sequence). This CDR3 has 13 amino acids. The CDR3 DNA is TGTGCCACCAGCCGGACAGGGGCCGTAGGCTACACCTTC. Translation gives CATSRTGAVGYTF. The variable domain in full, completed from reference TRBV15 and TRBJ1-2, reads DAMVIQNPRYQVTQFGKPVTLSCSQTLNHNVMYWYQQKSSQAPKLLFHYYDKDFNNEADTPDNFQSRRPNTSFCFLDIRSPGLGDTAMYLCATSRTGAVGYTFGSGTRLTVV.

The chain joins TRBV5-1 to TRBJ1-1; the match to TRBD1 covers 7 bases. V shed 4 bases, J shed 1 base, and the junction held 4 bases outside the gene matches. The CDR3 consists of 14 residues. Germline V gene lookup returns CDR1 SGHRS and CDR2 YFSETQ. The CDR3 sequence: CASSGGQRNTEAFF. CDR3 DNA: TGCGCCAGCAGCGGGGGACAGAGGAACACTGAAGCTTTCTTT.

The chain has TRBV16 and TRBJ2-5, with 8 bases that match TRBD2. This CDR3 has 15 residues. V trimming: 0 bases; J trimming: 3 bases; junction bases outside the gene matches: 3. CDR1 and CDR2 (germline): KGHSY, FQNENV. Written as DNA, the CDR3 is TGTGCCAGCAGCCAATCCGGGGGGGTTGAAGAGACCCAGTACTTC. It translates to CASSQSGGVEETQYF.

This clone came up a few times. This rearrangement joins TRBV6-5 to TRBJ1-1; the D gene is possibly TRBD1 (5 bases). The germline V gene has CDR1 MNHEY and CDR2 SVGAGI. The germline V and J ends were trimmed by 0 bases and 4 bases, with 9 bases remaining between them. CDR3 length equals 14 residues. CDR3 amino acids: CASSYSAGGTEAFF. In nucleotides, the CDR3 is TGTGCCAGCAGTTACTCAGCGGGGGGCACTGAAGCTTTCTTT.

There are a few counts of this clone. The chain joins TRBV9 to TRBJ2-2; 12 bases match TRBD2. The CDR3 is made up of 16 amino acids. CDR1 SGDLS and CDR2 YYNGEE come from the germline V gene. The V gene end was trimmed by 3 bases and the J gene end by 5 bases; junction bases not matched to a gene: 5. DNA of the CDR3: TGTGCCAGCAGCGACGGACTAGCGGGGTGGACCGGGGAGCTGTTTTTT. Translation gives CASSDGLAGWTGELFF.

The chain links TRBV5-4 to TRBJ1-1, with TRBD1 identical over 9 bases. Germline CDR1 and CDR2: SGHNT and YYREEE (reference sequence). This CDR3 region has 14 residues. After removal of 2 bases from V and 4 bases from J, the junction contained 3 bases not matched to a gene. The CDR3 DNA sequence: TGTGCCAGCAGCTTTAAGGGACAGGGCACTGAAGCTTTCTTT. This sequence encodes CASSFKGQGTEAFF. The full variable domain, rest sourced from reference TRBV5-4 and TRBJ1-1, is ETGVTQSPTHLIKTRGQQVTLRCSSQSGHNTVSWYQQALGQGPQFIFQYYREEENGRGNFPPRFSGLQFPNYSSELNVNALELDDSALYLCASSFKGQGTEAFFGQGTRLTVV.

The CDR3 here is CATSRDLLGPTEAFF. The CDR3 nucleotides are TGTGCCACCAGCAGAGACCTGTTGGGGCCAACAGAAGCTTTCTTT. The chain has TRBV15 and TRBJ1-1; possibly TRBD1 for D (5 bases). V was clipped by 0 bases and J by 8 bases, with 16 bases between them. This CDR3 has 15 residues. The germline gives CDR1 LNHNV, CDR2 YYDKDF (reference sequence).

The chain employs TRBV2 and TRBJ1-2; 7 bases line up with TRBD1. This CDR3 comprises 14 residues. In germline, CDR1 is SNHLY, CDR2 FYNNEI. V shed 3 bases and J 4 bases; nucleotides not matched to a gene: 5. CDR3 nucleotides: TGTGCCAGCAGTGAGTGGACAGGTGGCTATGGCTACACCTTC. Its protein product is CASSEWTGGYGYTF.

This chain connects TRBV6-1 to TRBJ2-5; D perhaps matches TRBD1 (5 bases). CDR3 length: 13 residues. CDR1 and CDR2 from the germline V gene are MNHNS and SASEGT. Deletions cut 7 bases from V and 1 base from J, with 10 bases between. The CDR3 reads CASTRTLQETQYF. As DNA, the CDR3 is TGTGCCAGCACCAGGACACTCCAAGAGACCCAGTACTTC.

Here the CDR3 DNA reads TGTGCCACCAGCAGAGATCTGGGCGTCCGGGGCTACACCTTC. This sequence encodes CATSRDLGVRGYTF. V gene TRBV15 combines with J gene TRBJ1-2; unclear D gene. This CDR3 contains 14 residues. The germline V and J ends were trimmed by 0 bases and 8 bases, with 13 bases remaining between them. Germline V CDR1 and CDR2: LNHNV, YYDKDF (reference sequence).

V and J are TRBV13 and TRBJ2-5; possibly TRBD1 for D (6 bases). V dropped 2 bases and J dropped 4 bases, with 11 bases sitting between them. The CDR3 spans 14 residues. The germline gives CDR1 PRHDT, CDR2 FYEKMQ (reference sequence). DNA of the CDR3: TGTGCCAGCAGCTTATCAGGGGCTGGAGAGACCCAGTACTTC. Its translation is CASSLSGAGETQYF. Variable domain in full (rest from reference TRBV13 and TRBJ2-5): AAGVIQSPRHLIKEKRETATLKCYPIPRHDTVYWYQQGPGQDPQFLISFYEKMQSDKGSIPDRFSAQQFSDYHSELNMSSLELGDSALYFCASSLSGAGETQYFGPGTRLLVL.

The J gene is TRBJ2-1, the V gene TRBV7-2; D might be TRBD2 (6 bases). Germline CDR1 SGHTA, CDR2 FQGNSA. This CDR3 comprises 13 residues. V lost 1 base and J lost 10, with 11 bases in between. The CDR3 protein is CASSLGVRGEQFF. CDR3 bases: TGTGCCAGCAGCTTAGGGGTCCGGGGGGAGCAGTTCTTC.

The table lists this clone with a count of one. The chain couples TRBV29-1 to TRBJ2-3, with a weak D call TRBD2 (6 bases). Looked up from germline, CDR1 is SQVTM and CDR2 is ANQGSEA. CDR3 size: 13 residues. The ends were cut back, 6 bases at V and 2 bases at J, with 12 bases in the middle. In DNA, the CDR3 is TGCAGCGTCCTTAGCGGAAACACAGATACGCAGTATTTT. Translated, it gives CSVLSGNTDTQYF.

V gene TRBV6-1 combines with J gene TRBJ1-2, with D unclear. The CDR3 runs to 15 residues. Germline CDR1 MNHNS, CDR2 SASEGT. V was pared by 0 bases and J by 0 bases, with 8 bases between. The CDR3 DNA is TGTGCCAGCAGTGAAGCCCATACACCTAACTATGGCTACACCTTC. Protein product: CASSEAHTPNYGYTF.

This rearrangement joins TRBV10-3 to TRBJ1-6, with a possible D match to TRBD1 (5 bases). V lost 3 bases, J lost 7 bases, and 13 bases lay in between. The germline V gene has CDR1 ENHRY and CDR2 SYGVKD. CDR3 size: 15 residues. The CDR3, as DNA: TGTGCCATCAGTGATAGGGACTCGGCGAATTCACCCCTCCACTTT. Its translation is CAISDRDSANSPLHF.